This T cell receptor beta chain came from a study of blood T cell repertoires in COVID-19. Study information: The analysed material was cDNA or gDNA that came from T cells, B-cell-depleted T cells, or PBMCs.

There are 18 residues in the CDR3. Germline CDR1 reads SGDLS; CDR2 reads YYNGEE. V shed 0 bases and J 10 bases; nucleotides not matched to a gene: 13. Original processing notes: Amplification of reference gene primers provided the estimated nucleated cell counts. The assay was immunoSEQ multiplex PCR, and TCRdb's table has in-frame clones only and misses some. Clone size and the V and J calls come from that table; the DNA yielded D and trimming. The table has around 30,000 clones, more than 80% seen once. The V gene is TRBV9, the J gene TRBJ2-1; 13 nucleotides match TRBD2. The sequenced sample was peripheral blood. The source is a human donor in a cohort sampled during active COVID-19. CDR3 sequence (DNA): TGTGCCAGCAGCGTAGAGCCCCGACTAGCGGGAGGAGGTAAAGAGCAGTTCTTC. Translating it yields CASSVEPRLAGGGKEQFF.